The 7 T cell receptor beta chains reported below all come from one sample, sequenced in a study of neurological immune-mediated disorders. From the 5' RACE reads, TCRdb called clonotypes with MiXCR, one entry per CDR3 protein. The table includes about 87,000 distinct CDR3 sequences, roughly 3.2% detected once. The sequenced sample consisted of PBMCs. These receptor sequences come from a woman between 50 and 59 years old with multiple sclerosis.

This clonotype was seen repeatedly, ten times or more. The rearrangement links TRBV18 to TRBJ1-1, with no clear D. This CDR3 region has 13 residues. Trimming removed 5 bases at V and 4 bases at J, with 11 bases between. Germline CDR1 is KGHSH and CDR2 is LQKENI. CDR3: CASSGVIGTEAFF. CDR3 nucleotide sequence: TGTGCCAGCTCAGGCGTAATTGGCACTGAAGCTTTCTTT.

This clonotype has ten or more counts. This rearrangement joins TRBV7-2 to TRBJ2-7, with 7 bases that match TRBD1. The germline gives CDR1 SGHTA, CDR2 FQGNSA. The CDR3 extends over 14 amino acids. V shed 1 base and J 5 bases; nucleotides not matched to a gene: 5. Written as DNA, the CDR3 is TGTGCCAGCAGCTTAGTAGGGGGCGTCGACGAGCAGTACTTC. It translates to CASSLVGGVDEQYF.

This clonotype was recorded at least ten times. This chain uses TRBV6-2 or TRBV6-3 with TRBJ2-5; D might be TRBD1 or TRBD2, each matching 5 bases. CDR1 is MNHEY and CDR2 is SVGEGT in the germline V gene. The CDR3 is made up of 14 amino acids. V was pared by 2 bases and J by 5 bases, with 12 bases between. The CDR3 loop reads CASSYASGLETQYF. The CDR3 DNA sequence: TGTGCCAGCAGTTACGCATCGGGGCTGGAGACCCAGTACTTC.

This clonotype has ten or more counts. V usage is TRBV2 and J usage is TRBJ2-7, with D tentatively TRBD1 or TRBD2 (5 bases each). Between the trimmed V and J ends, which lost 10 bases and 2 bases, there was a span of 15 bases. The CDR3 runs to 13 residues. Germline lookup yields CDR1 SNHLY and CDR2 FYNNEI. This chain's CDR3 is CATDRDGTYEQYF. The DNA for the CDR3 is TGTGCCACCGATCGGGACGGAACCTACGAGCAGTACTTC.

This clonotype was observed at least ten times. This chain uses TRBV7-9 with TRBJ1-4, with D unclear. With 5 bases removed from V and 7 bases from J, the gap between germline ends came to 17 bases. CDR1 and CDR2 from the germline V gene are SEHNR and FQNEAQ (reference sequence). The CDR3 contains 15 residues. The CDR3 DNA reads as TGTGCCAGCAGCCGAGAATCGGGTGGGATTGAAAAACTGTTTTTT. It encodes CASSRESGGIEKLFF. Variable domain in full (rest from reference TRBV7-9 and TRBJ1-4): DTGVSQNPRHKITKRGQNVTFRCDPISEHNRLYWYRQTLGQGPEFLTYFQNEAQLEKSRLLSDRFSAERPKGSFSTLEIQRTEQGDSAMYLCASSRESGGIEKLFFGSGTQLSVL.

This clonotype was counted at least ten times. The chain couples TRBV2 to TRBJ2-7, with 7 bases that match TRBD1. Germline-derived CDR1 and CDR2 are SNHLY and FYNNEI. With 1 base clipped from V and 6 bases from J, the junction kept 9 bases outside the gene matches. CDR3 length: 15 amino acids. CDR3 sequence (DNA): TGTGCCAGCAGTGAAGGCCCCCGACAGGGAAGCGAGCAGTACTTC. Its translation is CASSEGPRQGSEQYF.

This clonotype was observed many times. V and J are TRBV7-2 and TRBJ2-3, with D uncertain. Trimming pared 5 bases from V and 4 bases from J, leaving 16 bases between. This CDR3 is built from 15 residues. Germline V gene data show CDR1 as SGHTA and CDR2 as FQGNSA. The CDR3 region has the DNA TGTGCCAGCAGCCCGTCTCCGGTTAGGGCAGATACGCAGTATTTT. It translates to CASSPSPVRADTQYF.